This entry describes one T cell receptor beta chain. The data belong to a study of Ad26.COV2.S vaccination and SARS-CoV-2 variants. Study summary: Once, or twice with 56 days between doses, Ad26.COV2.S was given intramuscularly.

Treatment meaning: 15 to 20 received Ad26.COV2.S at low or high dose, single or two shots; about 5 received placebo; per-sample allocation not given. Sampling was done on day 63 after the first vaccine or placebo injection. Participants' vaccine, an Ad26 vector, delivered Wuhan-strain SARS-CoV-2 spike. Some clones are missing from TCRdb's copy, which holds only in-frame ones; the method was immunoSEQ multiplex PCR. Of over 400,000 clones in the sample, approximately 90% are singletons; the top ten hold around 1.7%. In germline, CDR1 is SGHRS, CDR2 YFSETQ. This CDR3 contains 14 residues. V dropped 0 bases and J dropped 0 bases, with 6 bases sitting between them.

The chain employs TRBV5-1 and TRBJ1-2; D is unresolved. The source is a person between 18 and 65 years old who received the Ad26.COV2.S COVID-19 vaccine or a placebo. Here the sequenced sample was peripheral blood, taken in a trial of Ad26.COV2.S vaccine versus placebo. The CDR3 here is CASSLGRTNYGYTF. CDR3 nucleotide sequence: TGCGCCAGCAGCTTGGGGCGGACTAACTATGGCTACACCTTC.